Below, 11 T cell receptor beta chains from the same sample are listed, as sequenced in a study of blood T cell repertoires in COVID-19. Assay used: immunoSEQ multiplex PCR; TCRdb lists only in-frame clones, some missing. In the table there are more than 110,000 clones, about nine tenths of which are singletons. The sample consisted of peripheral blood. These receptors were taken from a woman older than 75 with acute or convalescent COVID-19.

The gene calls are TRBV5-1 and TRBJ1-2; 10 bases agree with TRBD1. V shed 4 bases and J 3 bases; nucleotides not matched to a gene: 9. CDR3 length: 16 amino acids. Germline V gene lookup returns CDR1 SGHRS and CDR2 YFSETQ. The CDR3 sequence is CASSPGTGEYHYGYTF. The CDR3 DNA reads as TGCGCCAGCAGCCCCGGGACAGGGGAATATCACTATGGCTACACCTTC.

The V gene is TRBV7-2, the J gene TRBJ1-2; 8 bases match TRBD1. The CDR3 runs 13 residues. Looked up from germline, CDR1 is SGHTA and CDR2 is FQGNSA. Here the CDR3 DNA reads TGTGCAAAAAGACAGGGGATTGGGTTTGGCTACACCTTC. This encodes CAKRQGIGFGYTF.

This chain links TRBV19 with TRBJ1-2; perhaps TRBD1 as D (6 bases). Between the trimmed V and J ends, which lost 6 bases and 0 bases, there was a span of 11 bases. CDR1 and CDR2 from the germline V gene are LNHDA and SQIVND (reference sequence). The CDR3 contains 14 residues. The CDR3 reads CASSYRDTNYGYTF. The CDR3 DNA is TGTGCCAGTAGCTACAGGGATACTAACTATGGCTACACCTTC.

About this clone itself: A read error may produce the germline difference seen at one junction end. The gene calls are TRBV6-5 and TRBJ1-2, with a tentative D call TRBD1 (5 bases). This CDR3 comprises 15 residues. CDR1 MNHEY and CDR2 SVGAGI come from the germline V gene. The CDR3 reads CARSYSGGGTYGYTF. The CDR3 DNA follows: TGCGCCCGCAGTTACTCGGGGGGGGGTACCTATGGCTACACCTTC.

The genes are TRBV7-9 and TRBJ1-5; TRBD1 matches at 9 bases. Germline CDR1 is SEHNR and CDR2 is FQNEAQ (reference sequence). J was trimmed by 2 bases and V by 4 bases; bases with no gene match: 9. This CDR3 has 17 amino acids. DNA for the CDR3: TGTGCCAGCAGCTCGGGACAGGGAGGGAGGGGCAATCAGCCCCAGCATTTT. This encodes CASSSGQGGRGNQPQHF.

V is TRBV15 and J is TRBJ1-5; TRBD1 might be the D (6 bases). This CDR3 spans 14 amino acids. Deletions cut 5 bases from V and 3 bases from J, with 11 bases between. Germline V gene lookup returns CDR1 LNHNV and CDR2 YYDKDF (reference sequence). Here the CDR3 reads CATSWDKINQPQHF. In nucleotides, the CDR3 is TGTGCCACCAGCTGGGACAAGATCAATCAGCCCCAGCATTTT.

The J gene is TRBJ2-1, the V gene TRBV9, with 7 bases aligning to TRBD2. Germline trimming cut 0 bases from V and 15 bases from J; bases unmatched to any gene: 12. The CDR3 sequence is 14 residues long. Germline V CDR1 and CDR2: SGDLS, YYNGEE. Here the CDR3 DNA reads TGTGCCAGCAGCGTAGGACCAGCGGGGCCCCAGGGGTTCTTC. Encoded protein: CASSVGPAGPQGFF. Combining the CDR3 with reference TRBV9 and TRBJ2-1 gives the whole variable domain DSGVTQTPKHLITATGQRVTLRCSPRSGDLSVYWYQQSLDQGLQFLIQYYNGEERAKGNILERFSAQQFPDLHSELNLSSLELGDSALYFCASSVGPAGPQGFFGPGTRLTVL.

The chain combines TRBV7-8 with TRBJ1-4, with a possible D match to TRBD1 (5 bases). Trimming removed 1 base from V and 5 bases from J, with 11 bases in between. This CDR3 has 15 amino acids. CDR1 SGHVS and CDR2 FQNEAQ come from the germline V gene. CDR3 in DNA: TGTGCCAGCAGCTTAGTAGCAGGGTCGAATGAAAAACTGTTTTTT. Translating gives CASSLVAGSNEKLFF. Based on the CDR3 plus reference TRBV7-8 and TRBJ1-4, the full variable domain is GAGVSQSPRYKVAKRGQDVALRCDPISGHVSLFWYQQALGQGPEFLTYFQNEAQLDKSGLPSDRFFAERPEGSVSTLKIQRTQQEDSAVYLCASSLVAGSNEKLFFGSGTQLSVL.

Here the CDR3 reads CASTQVGTGDGYTF. The CDR3, as DNA: TGTGCCAGCACCCAGGTCGGGACAGGGGACGGCTACACCTTC. The genes are TRBV6-5 and TRBJ1-2; 10 bases align to TRBD1. CDR3 length equals 14 residues. CDR1 is MNHEY, CDR2 SVGAGI, per germline. V dropped 7 bases and J dropped 8; count of bases not matched to a gene: 10.

This clone has just a few counts. The chain recombines TRBV6-5 with TRBJ2-7; the match to TRBD1 covers 9 bases. The CDR3 runs to 15 residues. V was pared by 2 bases and J by 2 bases, with 4 bases of the junction left unmatched. CDR1 and CDR2 from the germline V gene are MNHEY and SVGAGI. CDR3: CASSYAGQGPYEQYF. The DNA for the CDR3 is TGTGCCAGCAGTTACGCGGGACAGGGTCCCTACGAGCAGTACTTC.

This clone is a singleton in its sample. CDR3 in DNA: TGTGCCAGCAGTGGTGACAGGGTCGAGGGCTACACCTTC. As protein: CASSGDRVEGYTF. The chain joins TRBV2 to TRBJ1-2; TRBD1 aligns across 7 bases. This CDR3 region has 13 residues. The V and J ends lost 4 bases and 8 bases, in that order; junction bases with no gene match: 7. Germline CDR1 is SNHLY and CDR2 is FYNNEI.